A single sample gave rise to the 29 T cell receptor beta chains below, sequenced in a study of T cell responses to AZD1222 COVID-19 vaccine. This table comes from immunoSEQ multiplex PCR, and its TCRdb copy is limited to in-frame clones, with some not included. This table has about 150,000 clones, roughly 92% appearing once. The sequencing used peripheral blood, collected on day 0 of AZD1222 vaccination. The receptors were sampled from an adult in good health.

About this clone: Other nucleotide sequences in the sample specify the same CDR3. The rearrangement uses TRBV20-1 and TRBJ2-1; D gene unclear. V was shortened by 3 bases and J by 4 bases, with 4 bases between the two germline ends. The CDR3 covers 11 residues. Germline V gene lookup returns CDR1 DFQATT and CDR2 SNEGSKA (reference sequence). CDR3 in amino acids: CSASQYNEQFF. CDR3 sequence (DNA): TGCAGTGCTAGCCAGTACAATGAGCAGTTCTTC.

This chain links TRBV11-2 with TRBJ2-7, with TRBD2 identical over 8 bases. Trimming removed 4 bases from V and 4 bases from J; junction bases left unmatched: 18. Germline CDR1 SGHAT, CDR2 FQNNGV. The CDR3 contains 18 residues. CDR3 DNA sequence: TGTGCCAGCAGCTCCGAAAAACCAATACTAGCGGAGAGGTACGAGCAGTACTTC. Its translation is CASSSEKPILAERYEQYF.

This chain connects TRBV6-2 or TRBV6-3 to TRBJ2-5; 8 bases fit TRBD2. The CDR3 has 14 amino acids. V gave up 4 bases and J gave up 3 bases; unmatched junction bases: 4. Germline loops: CDR1 MNHEY, CDR2 SVGEGT. CDR3 region: CASSSLAGKETQYF. CDR3 DNA sequence: TGTGCCAGCAGTTCTTTAGCGGGAAAAGAGACCCAGTACTTC.

Worth noting for this clone: Mismatch with germline at one junction end may stem from a read error. The rearrangement joins TRBV6-5 to TRBJ2-6, with D perhaps being TRBD1 or TRBD2 (5 bases each). This CDR3 region has 15 residues. CDR1 is MNHEY, CDR2 SVGAGI, per germline. The CDR3 is CASSYGESGANVPTF. CDR3 coding DNA: TGTGCCAGCAGTTACGGGGAGTCTGGGGCCAACGTCCCGACTTTC.

This chain links TRBV7-6 with TRBJ2-3; TRBD2 matches 10 bases. Germline V gives CDR1 SGHVS, CDR2 FNYEAQ. With 3 bases clipped from V and 0 bases from J, the junction kept 6 bases outside the gene matches. The CDR3 spans 17 residues. The CDR3 region is CASSLVLAGTSTDTQYF. The CDR3 bases are TGTGCCAGCAGCTTGGTACTAGCGGGGACTAGCACAGATACGCAGTATTTT.

The genes are TRBV12-3 or TRBV12-4 and TRBJ2-1; TRBD2 agrees at 8 bases. V lost 5 bases and J lost 11; bases outside the gene matches: 5. The CDR3 sequence is 12 residues long. CDR3 amino acids: CASSPIAGKQFF. Written as DNA, the CDR3 is TGTGCCAGCAGTCCCATAGCGGGAAAGCAGTTCTTC.

V and J are TRBV28 and TRBJ2-2; D call uncertain. The length of the CDR3 is 14 residues. From germline, CDR1 is MDHEN and CDR2 SYDVKM. V was trimmed by 6 bases and J by 2 bases, leaving 10 bases between them. In DNA, the CDR3 is TGTGCCAGCAGGCCCCTTCCAAACACCGGGGAGCTGTTTTTT. Translated: CASRPLPNTGELFF.

The V call is TRBV6-5, the J call TRBJ1-2; the match to TRBD1 covers 9 bases. The CDR3 is 13 residues long. The V segment lost 6 bases and the J segment 9 bases; nucleotides outside the gene matches: 8. In germline, CDR1 is MNHEY, CDR2 SVGAGI. CDR3 protein: CASRNRGQWSYTF. The CDR3 DNA reads TGTGCCAGCAGAAACAGGGGGCAGTGGAGCTACACCTTC.

J is TRBJ2-1 and V is TRBV4-2, with TRBD2 matching 7 bases. The germline V gene has CDR1 LGHNA and CDR2 YNFKEQ. Trimming removed 0 bases from V and 12 bases from J; junction bases left unmatched: 11. The CDR3 spans 15 residues. CDR3 region: CASSQEVGREFVQFF. CDR3 nucleotide sequence: TGTGCCAGCAGCCAAGAAGTCGGGCGGGAGTTCGTGCAGTTCTTC.

The J gene is TRBJ1-5, the V gene TRBV10-2; tentatively, D is TRBD1 (6 bases). Looked up from germline, CDR1 is WSHSY and CDR2 is SAAADI. With 0 bases removed from V and 3 bases from J, the gap between germline ends came to 9 bases. The CDR3 has 15 amino acids. This CDR3 reads CASSESGGNNQPQHF. The CDR3 nucleotides read TGCGCCAGCAGTGAGTCCGGGGGCAACAATCAGCCCCAGCATTTT.

The J gene is TRBJ2-3, the V gene TRBV10-2; 7 nucleotides match TRBD2. Germline V lookup: CDR1 WSHSY, CDR2 SAAADI. V shed 0 bases, J shed 3 bases, and the junction held 6 bases outside the gene matches. CDR3 length: 16 amino acids. CDR3 protein: CASSESAGSGTDTQYF. CDR3 nucleotide sequence: TGCGCCAGCAGTGAGTCAGCGGGTAGCGGGACAGATACGCAGTATTTT.

The J gene is TRBJ1-6, the V gene TRBV27, with D hard to call. The CDR3 length is 21 residues. The V end was cut by 1 base, the J end by 1 base, with 23 bases between. Germline CDR1 MNHEY, CDR2 SMNVEV (reference sequence). The CDR3 DNA reads as TGTGCCAGCAGTTTATTTATGAAGGGTACGGGTCGACGGTCCTATAATTCACCCCTCCACTTT. Translated, it gives CASSLFMKGTGRRSYNSPLHF.

The chain links TRBV30 to TRBJ1-4, with 9 nucleotides matching TRBD1. Germline lookup yields CDR1 GTSNPN and CDR2 SVGIG (reference sequence). This CDR3 region has 13 residues. The V gene end was trimmed by 1 base and the J gene end by 8 bases; junction bases not matched to a gene: 2. The CDR3 sequence: CAWSGGQGEKLFF. CDR3 DNA sequence: TGTGCCTGGAGTGGGGGACAGGGAGAAAAACTGTTTTTT.

This chain links TRBV10-3 with TRBJ2-3; D call uncertain. Germline CDR1 ENHRY, CDR2 SYGVKD. This CDR3 has 13 amino acids. V was pared by 0 bases and J by 6 bases, with 7 bases between. The CDR3: CAISESIMDTQYF. The CDR3, as DNA: TGTGCCATCAGTGAGTCGATCATGGATACGCAGTATTTT.

CDR3 region: CASSSPAQVGELFF. CDR3 bases: TGTGCCAGCAGCTCTCCAGCGCAGGTCGGGGAGCTGTTTTTT. The V call is TRBV7-2, the J call TRBJ2-2; D gene ambiguous. Germline CDR1 and CDR2: SGHTA and FQGNSA. The V end was cut by 4 bases, the J end by 7 bases, with 13 bases between. The length of the CDR3 is 14 residues.

This chain uses TRBV20-1 with TRBJ1-5, with D perhaps matching TRBD1 (5 bases). CDR1 and CDR2 from the germline V gene are DFQATT and SNEGSKA (reference sequence). The CDR3 is 14 amino acids. The V and J ends lost 3 bases and 5 bases respectively, with 14 bases between them. Here the CDR3 DNA reads TGCAGTGCTAGTAGGGTATTAGGGGATCAGCCCCAGCATTTT. Protein product: CSASRVLGDQPQHF.

The V and J genes are TRBV2 and TRBJ1-5, with 7 bases aligning to TRBD1. The V gene end was trimmed by 6 bases and the J gene end by 1 base; junction bases not matched to a gene: 12. CDR3 length: 17 amino acids. In germline, CDR1 is SNHLY, CDR2 FYNNEI. The CDR3 DNA reads as TGTGCCAGCAGCGGGGCCCTTTGGGACAGCAGCAATCAGCCCCAGCATTTT. The encoded protein is CASSGALWDSSNQPQHF.

The chain combines TRBV14 with TRBJ2-3; TRBD2 aligns across 7 bases. The trim removed 1 base at V and 6 bases at J, leaving 7 bases unmatched. The length of the CDR3 is 15 residues. Germline V gene data show CDR1 as SGHDN and CDR2 as FVKESK. CDR3 DNA: TGTGCCAGCAGCCAAGTGGGGGGGAACCGGGATACGCAGTATTTT. Its translation is CASSQVGGNRDTQYF.

The gene calls are TRBV5-6 and TRBJ2-2, with D possibly being TRBD1 or TRBD2 (7 bases each). V was shortened by 7 bases and J by 5 bases, with 21 bases between the two germline ends. The CDR3 sequence is 16 residues long. The germline V gene has CDR1 SGHDT and CDR2 YYEEEE. This CDR3 reads CASALKGRGRTGELFF. The CDR3 bases are TGTGCCAGCGCCCTTAAGGGGAGGGGGCGAACCGGGGAGCTGTTTTTT.

V usage is TRBV7-3 and J usage is TRBJ2-7, with 9 nucleotides matching TRBD2. The CDR3 consists of 15 residues. J was trimmed by 2 bases and V by 1 base; bases with no gene match: 3. In germline, CDR1 is SGHTA, CDR2 FQGTGA. The DNA of the CDR3 is TGTGCCAGCAGCTTAATAGCGGGAGAAACCTACGAGCAGTACTTC. Translated, it gives CASSLIAGETYEQYF.

The rearrangement links TRBV9 to TRBJ2-3, with D perhaps TRBD2 (5 bases). CDR3 length: 13 amino acids. Trimming pared 0 bases from V and 5 bases from J, leaving 7 bases between. Germline assignment: CDR1 SGDLS and CDR2 YYNGEE. The CDR3: CASSVGGGDTQYF. CDR3 sequence (DNA): TGTGCCAGCAGCGTAGGTGGAGGAGATACGCAGTATTTT.

V is TRBV3-1 (or the pseudogene TRBV3-2) and J is TRBJ2-5; D not certain. Germline CDR1 is LGHDT and CDR2 is YNNKEL (reference sequence). Trimming removed 1 base from V and 3 bases from J, with 6 bases in between. CDR3 length: 13 residues. The chain's CDR3 is CASSQVSKETQYF. In DNA, the CDR3 is TGTGCCAGCAGCCAAGTTAGCAAAGAGACCCAGTACTTC.

This rearrangement joins TRBV15 to TRBJ1-5, with TRBD1 as a possible D gene (5 bases). With 4 bases removed from V and 4 bases from J, the gap between germline ends came to 17 bases. CDR1 is LNHNV and CDR2 is YYDKDF in the germline V gene (reference sequence). This CDR3 spans 16 amino acids. CDR3 in amino acids: CATSNPARGENQPQHF. The CDR3 DNA follows: TGTGCCACCAGCAACCCGGCCCGGGGGGAAAATCAGCCCCAGCATTTT.

This chain joins TRBV6-5 and TRBJ2-7, with 11 bases lining up with TRBD2. The CDR3 is made up of 15 amino acids. J gave up 6 bases and V 10 bases, and 14 bases lay outside the gene matches. Germline V gene lookup returns CDR1 MNHEY and CDR2 SVGAGI. DNA of the CDR3: TGTGCCACCCAAGGGTCACTAGCGGGGGCCGTCGAGCAGTACTTC. Amino acid sequence: CATQGSLAGAVEQYF.

The V and J genes are TRBV5-8 and TRBJ1-5; TRBD1 is a possible D gene (6 bases). This CDR3 is built from 14 residues. The germline CDR1 and CDR2 sequences are SGHTS and YDEGEE. The V and J ends lost 5 bases and 4 bases respectively, with 13 bases between them. CDR3 region: CASSLRQENQPQHF. The CDR3 nucleotides read TGTGCCAGCAGTCTAAGACAGGAAAATCAGCCCCAGCATTTT. Looking up the rest from reference TRBV5-8 and TRBJ1-5 gives the full variable domain: EAGVTQSPTHLIKTRGQQATLRCSPISGHTSVYWYQQALGLGLQFLLWYDEGEERNRGNFPPRFSGRQFPNYSSELNVNALELEDSALYLCASSLRQENQPQHFGDGTRLSIL.

The table lists this clone with a count of one. This sequence joins TRBV5-1 and TRBJ1-2; 8 positions agree with TRBD1. This CDR3 contains 15 residues. V shed 6 bases, J shed 6 bases, and the junction held 13 bases outside the gene matches. Per the germline V gene, CDR1 is SGHRS and CDR2 is YFSETQ. This chain's CDR3 is CASMTGQGFIDGYTF. In nucleotides, the CDR3 is TGCGCCAGCATGACTGGACAGGGCTTTATCGATGGCTACACCTTC.

The chain has TRBV5-4 and TRBJ2-3; D ambiguous. The CDR3 is 15 residues long. Germline V gene lookup returns CDR1 SGHNT and CDR2 YYREEE (reference sequence). Trimming pared 4 bases from V and 3 bases from J, leaving 15 bases between. CDR3 loop: CASSPSGGATDTQYF. The CDR3 coding sequence is TGTGCCAGCAGCCCTTCGGGCGGAGCGACAGATACGCAGTATTTT.

The CDR3 sequence: CASSGTPGLAETDTQYF. The CDR3 bases are TGTGCCAGCAGTGGAACCCCGGGACTAGCGGAGACAGATACGCAGTATTTT. This chain joins TRBV28 and TRBJ2-3; TRBD2 aligns across 11 bases. The CDR3 loop spans 17 amino acids. V lost 5 bases and J lost 3; bases outside the gene matches: 10. CDR1 MDHEN and CDR2 SYDVKM come from the germline V gene.

The chain carries TRBV19 and TRBJ2-2; 12 bases align to TRBD2. Germline values: CDR1 LNHDA, CDR2 SQIVND (reference sequence). The CDR3 loop spans 15 amino acids. With 2 bases clipped from V and 6 bases from J, the junction kept 1 base outside the gene matches. CDR3 in amino acids: CASSILAGGPGELFF. In DNA form, the CDR3 reads TGTGCCAGTAGTATACTAGCGGGAGGGCCCGGGGAGCTGTTTTTT.